A single sample is the source of the 23 T cell receptor beta chains below, sequenced in a study of Ad26.COV2.S vaccination and SARS-CoV-2 variants. Assay: immunoSEQ multiplex PCR; the TCRdb copy retains only in-frame clones and omits some. This table has hundreds of thousands of clones, around 88% appearing once. Treatment noted: 15 to 20 received Ad26.COV2.S at low or high dose, single or two shots; about 5 received placebo; per-sample allocation not given. Samples came from day 63 after the first vaccine or placebo injection. Sequences were derived from peripheral blood, sampled in a trial of Ad26.COV2.S vaccine versus placebo. The receptors stem from a person aged 18-60 years who received the Ad26.COV2.S COVID-19 vaccine or a placebo.

The gene calls are TRBV19 and TRBJ1-5; D is uncertain. Trimming took 4 bases from V and 2 from J, leaving 6 bases between them. This CDR3 has 13 residues. Germline CDR1 is LNHDA and CDR2 is SQIVND (reference sequence). The CDR3 DNA reads TGTGCCAGTAGTAAGGTGGGCAATCAGCCCCAGCATTTT. Its protein product is CASSKVGNQPQHF.

The J gene is TRBJ2-7, the V gene TRBV19; 8 nucleotides agree with TRBD1. Germline loops: CDR1 LNHDA, CDR2 SQIVND (reference sequence). V lost 5 bases, J lost 3 bases, and 12 bases stayed unmatched. The CDR3 sequence is 16 residues long. CDR3 sequence reads: CASSPTGGQTIYEQYF. The CDR3 nucleotides are TGTGCCAGTAGTCCAACAGGGGGACAGACGATCTACGAGCAGTACTTC.

The genes are TRBV7-2 and TRBJ2-4; D may be TRBD1 (6 bases). Germline V gives CDR1 SGHTA, CDR2 FQGNSA. V was shortened by 8 bases and J by 0 bases, with 20 bases between the two germline ends. The CDR3 is 17 residues long. This CDR3 reads CASGTFDPGIAKNIQYF. The CDR3 DNA reads as TGTGCCAGCGGGACATTTGACCCGGGGATAGCCAAAAACATTCAGTACTTC.

V gene TRBV2 combines with J gene TRBJ2-5; a possible D gene is TRBD2 (5 bases). There are 15 residues in the CDR3. The V gene's germline CDR1 is SNHLY and CDR2 FYNNEI. Between the trimmed V and J ends, which lost 3 bases and 2 bases, there was a span of 13 bases. This CDR3 reads CASSDKGLSQETQYF. The DNA for the CDR3 is TGTGCCAGCAGTGATAAAGGACTTTCACAAGAGACCCAGTACTTC.

V usage is TRBV5-1 and J usage is TRBJ2-2, with TRBD1 matching over 8 bases. CDR3 length: 14 residues. J lost 7 bases, V lost 6 bases, and 8 bases had no gene match. Germline CDR1 and CDR2: SGHRS and YFSETQ. CDR3 nucleotides: TGCGCCAGCAAGGTCCAGGGGGCTGTCGGGGAGCTGTTTTTT. This codes for CASKVQGAVGELFF.

The chain combines TRBV7-3 with TRBJ2-1; possibly TRBD2 for D (5 bases). The germline V and J ends were trimmed by 5 bases and 2 bases, with 7 bases remaining between them. Germline lookup yields CDR1 SGHTA and CDR2 FQGTGA. CDR3 length: 13 amino acids. CDR3 in amino acids: CASSIGTYNEQFF. The CDR3 DNA follows: TGTGCCAGCAGCATCGGGACCTACAATGAGCAGTTCTTC.

This chain links TRBV15 with TRBJ1-5, with D perhaps matching TRBD1 (5 bases). Trimming took off 0 bases at V and 4 bases at J, with 10 bases between the two ends. Germline CDR1 and CDR2: LNHNV and YYDKDF (reference sequence). The CDR3 runs 15 residues. CDR3 protein: CATSRDFGGNQPQHF. The CDR3 DNA follows: TGTGCCACCAGCAGAGATTTTGGGGGGAATCAGCCCCAGCATTTT.

The V and J genes are TRBV7-8 and TRBJ2-2; no reliable D call. V lost 5 bases to trimming and J lost 9 bases, with 7 bases between them. Germline values: CDR1 SGHVS, CDR2 FQNEAQ. The CDR3 is 11 amino acids. This CDR3 reads CASSLRRELFF. The CDR3 DNA reads TGTGCCAGCAGCCTTCGCCGGGAGCTGTTTTTT.

This clone was counted once. The chain joins TRBV11-2 to TRBJ2-2, with 7 bases fitting TRBD1. The CDR3 covers 16 residues. Germline V gene sequence: CDR1 SGHAT, CDR2 FQNNGV. Trimming removed 3 bases from V and 3 bases from J; junction bases left unmatched: 7. CDR3 in amino acids: CASSFFNRGDTGELFF. The CDR3 nucleotides read TGTGCCAGCAGCTTTTTCAACAGGGGAGACACCGGGGAGCTGTTTTTT.

The chain carries TRBV7-9 and TRBJ1-5; D may be TRBD1 (5 bases). The length of the CDR3 is 14 residues. Between the trimmed V and J ends, which lost 5 bases and 3 bases, there was a span of 11 bases. Germline V lookup: CDR1 SEHNR, CDR2 FQNEAQ (reference sequence). CDR3 residues: CASSPGTVNQPQHF. In DNA, the CDR3 is TGTGCCAGCAGCCCAGGGACGGTCAATCAGCCCCAGCATTTT.

The rearrangement uses TRBV29-1 and TRBJ1-2; 9 bases fit TRBD1. Germline V lookup: CDR1 SQVTM, CDR2 ANQGSEA. The V segment lost 5 bases and the J segment 8 bases; nucleotides outside the gene matches: 9. The CDR3 runs 13 residues. This CDR3 reads CSVFSGQGGGYTF. The CDR3 DNA reads as TGCAGCGTTTTTTCGGGACAGGGCGGCGGCTACACCTTC.

This clone was observed once. The genes are TRBV5-6 and TRBJ2-7, with D maybe TRBD2 (5 bases). The CDR3 contains 13 residues. V lost 0 bases, J lost 5 bases, and 9 bases lay in between. CDR1 and CDR2 (germline): SGHDT, YYEEEE. The CDR3: CASSLAGYHEQYF. The CDR3 nucleotides read TGTGCCAGCAGCTTGGCGGGGTACCACGAGCAGTACTTC.

CDR3 DNA sequence: TGTGCCACCAGCACGTACAGGGAAAGCGAAAAACTGTTTTTT. It is translated as CATSTYRESEKLFF. The chain is built from TRBV15 and TRBJ1-4; D is possibly TRBD1 (6 bases). The germline V and J ends were trimmed by 4 bases and 8 bases, with 14 bases remaining between them. This CDR3 region has 14 residues. Looked up from germline, CDR1 is LNHNV and CDR2 is YYDKDF (reference sequence). The full variable domain, its missing parts supplied by reference TRBV15 and TRBJ1-4, is DAMVIQNPRYQVTQFGKPVTLSCSQTLNHNVMYWYQQKSSQAPKLLFHYYDKDFNNEADTPDNFQSRRPNTSFCFLDIRSPGLGDTAMYLCATSTYRESEKLFFGSGTQLSVL.

The rearrangement links TRBV19 to TRBJ1-1; 7 bases map to TRBD1. Germline-derived CDR1 and CDR2 are LNHDA and SQIVND (reference sequence). The CDR3 is 16 amino acids. V shed 5 bases, J shed 4 bases, and the junction held 13 bases outside the gene matches. CDR3 bases: TGTGCCAGTAGTCCATACAGGGGCCAAACTGGCACTGAAGCTTTCTTT. Its translation: CASSPYRGQTGTEAFF.

This chain connects TRBV19 to TRBJ1-2; 7 bases match TRBD1. Per the germline V gene, CDR1 is LNHDA and CDR2 is SQIVND (reference sequence). V lost 7 bases to trimming and J lost 6 bases; unmatched junction nucleotides: 11. The CDR3 is made up of 14 amino acids. The CDR3: CASTGGTVINGYTF. The CDR3 region has the DNA TGTGCCAGTACTGGCGGGACAGTGATAAATGGCTACACCTTC.

This sequence joins TRBV5-1 and TRBJ1-6; TRBD1 agrees at 8 bases. This CDR3 is built from 14 residues. Germline loops: CDR1 SGHRS, CDR2 YFSETQ. V shed 1 base and J 14 bases; nucleotides not matched to a gene: 8. CDR3 sequence (DNA): TGCGCCAGCAGCTTGCGCGGCAGGGGGCAAGCCCTCCACTTT. This translates into CASSLRGRGQALHF.

The V call is TRBV3-1 (or the pseudogene TRBV3-2), the J call TRBJ2-1; D is perhaps TRBD2 (5 bases). Germline values: CDR1 LGHDT, CDR2 YNNKEL (reference sequence). The V end was cut by 4 bases, the J end by 0 bases, with 7 bases between. This CDR3 has 14 amino acids. Written as DNA, the CDR3 is TGTGCCAGCAGCCGAGCGGACTCCTACAATGAGCAGTTCTTC. Its protein is CASSRADSYNEQFF.

The V gene is TRBV6-5, the J gene TRBJ1-1; D not resolved. This CDR3 region has 13 residues. V lost 10 bases to trimming and J lost 0 bases, with 12 bases between them. The germline CDR1 and CDR2 sequences are MNHEY and SVGAGI. The CDR3 reads CATIIGLNTEAFF. The DNA of the CDR3 is TGTGCCACCATAATCGGATTGAACACTGAAGCTTTCTTT.

In this sample, this clone turned up once. The genes are TRBV9 and TRBJ2-3; 16 positions match TRBD2. With 4 bases clipped from V and 0 bases from J, the junction kept 5 bases outside the gene matches. The CDR3 is made up of 18 amino acids. Germline lookup yields CDR1 SGDLS and CDR2 YYNGEE. The CDR3 reads CASSFGTSGGASTDTQYF. In DNA, the CDR3 is TGTGCCAGCAGCTTCGGGACTAGCGGGGGGGCTAGCACAGATACGCAGTATTTT.

The J gene is TRBJ2-1, the V gene TRBV3-1 (or the pseudogene TRBV3-2), with a tentative D call TRBD2 (5 bases). Per the germline V gene, CDR1 is LGHDT and CDR2 is YNNKEL (reference sequence). V was cut by 3 bases and J by 3 bases, with 9 bases left in between. The CDR3 is 14 amino acids. The CDR3 DNA follows: TGTGCCAGCAGCCACCCGGGGATCTACAATGAGCAGTTCTTC. It is translated as CASSHPGIYNEQFF.

The rearrangement joins TRBV4-3 to TRBJ2-1; 7 bases map to TRBD1. CDR3 length: 19 residues. V was pared by 0 bases and J by 9 bases, with 20 bases of the junction left unmatched. From germline, CDR1 is LGHNA and CDR2 YSLEER. In DNA, the CDR3 is TGCGCCAGCAGCCAAGAATTTTACCCGACAGGGCGTTGGGGAAGTGAGCAGTTCTTC. Its translation: CASSQEFYPTGRWGSEQFF.

A remark on this clone: Other DNA variants within this sample encode the same CDR3. The chain employs TRBV13 and TRBJ2-7, with a weak D call TRBD1 (6 bases). Per the germline V gene, CDR1 is PRHDT and CDR2 is FYEKMQ (reference sequence). Trimming cost V 6 bases and J 0 bases, with 9 bases left between them. The CDR3 extends over 13 amino acids. Written as DNA, the CDR3 is TGTGCCAGCAGTTTGGACAGCTCCTACGAGCAGTACTTC. It translates to CASSLDSSYEQYF. The full variable domain, rest sourced from reference TRBV13 and TRBJ2-7, is AAGVIQSPRHLIKEKRETATLKCYPIPRHDTVYWYQQGPGQDPQFLISFYEKMQSDKGSIPDRFSAQQFSDYHSELNMSSLELGDSALYFCASSLDSSYEQYFGPGTRLTVT.

CDR3 region: CASSGDGWPEKLFF. Here the CDR3 DNA reads TGTGCCAGCAGCGGCGACGGGTGGCCTGAAAAACTGTTTTTT. The V call is TRBV11-1, the J call TRBJ1-4; no clear D. The CDR3 spans 14 residues. V was shortened by 5 bases and J by 7 bases, with 14 bases between the two germline ends. Germline-derived CDR1 and CDR2 are SGHAT and FQDESV (reference sequence).